These 5 T cell receptor beta chains were all obtained from the same sample, sequenced in a study of T-cell memory formation after mild COVID-19. One entry per CDR3 protein results from TCRdb running MiXCR on the 5' RACE reads. This sample has 450,000 to 700,000 distinct CDR3 sequences, with about a sixth found just once. Sample: PBMCs or a T cell subset sorted from them (not recorded which). All receptors derive from an adult woman who had mild COVID-19 (a few samples of this study predate the infection). Cell type and time point are not known.

This clonotype was counted between two and nine times. The chain couples TRBV30 to TRBJ1-2, with TRBD1 matching over 7 bases. The germline V gene encodes CDR1 GTSNPN and CDR2 SVGIG (reference sequence). The trim removed 0 bases at V and 4 bases at J, leaving 8 bases unmatched. The CDR3 has 15 amino acids. CDR3 protein: CAWSVGEGAGYGYTF. The CDR3 nucleotides read TGTGCCTGGAGTGTGGGCGAGGGGGCGGGCTATGGCTACACCTTC.

A few counts support this clonotype. This chain uses TRBV3-1 with TRBJ2-7; D not resolved. Germline loops: CDR1 LGHDT, CDR2 YNNKEL (reference sequence). The CDR3 consists of 16 residues. Trimming removed 0 bases from V and 2 bases from J, with 14 bases in between. CDR3: CASSQDPWTSAYEQYF. The CDR3 DNA is TGTGCCAGCAGCCAAGATCCCTGGACCAGCGCCTACGAGCAGTACTTC.

The V gene is TRBV5-1, the J gene TRBJ2-5; TRBD2 agrees at 8 bases. The ends lost 0 bases at V and 7 bases at J; junction bases unmatched: 2. Germline CDR1 reads SGHRS; CDR2 reads YFSETQ. The CDR3 consists of 13 residues. DNA of the CDR3: TGCGCCAGCAGCTTGGACGGGGGGGGGACCCAGTACTTC. Protein product: CASSLDGGGTQYF.

This clonotype was seen ten or more times. V usage is TRBV7-9 and J usage is TRBJ1-2; possible D gene TRBD1, 6 bases. V lost 8 bases and J lost 5, with 18 bases in between. Germline CDR1 and CDR2: SEHNR and FQNEAQ (reference sequence). The CDR3 contains 14 residues. The CDR3 DNA reads as TGTGCCAGCTCAGACAGGAGCGGGGTATATGGCTACACCTTC. Its protein is CASSDRSGVYGYTF. Full variable domain (rest looked up from reference TRBV7-9 and TRBJ1-2): DTGVSQNPRHKITKRGQNVTFRCDPISEHNRLYWYRQTLGQGPEFLTYFQNEAQLEKSRLLSDRFSAERPKGSFSTLEIQRTEQGDSAMYLCASSDRSGVYGYTFGSGTRLTVV.

This clonotype was detected only a few times. The chain combines TRBV20-1 with TRBJ2-2; TRBD2 agrees at 9 bases. The CDR3 sequence is 15 residues long. Germline V CDR1 and CDR2: DFQATT, SNEGSKA (reference sequence). Losses at the gene ends were 4 bases for V and 5 bases for J; bases not matched to a gene: 8. For the CDR3, the DNA is TGCAGTGCTATTCCGGCTAGCGGGAATACCGGGGAGCTGTTTTTT. It yields the protein CSAIPASGNTGELFF.